The T cell receptor (beta chain) described here comes from a study of blood T cell repertoires in COVID-19. Across the whole study: Sources were T cells, B-cell-depleted T cells, or PBMCs; the material itself was cDNA or gDNA.

In germline, CDR1 is DFQATT, CDR2 SNEGSKA (reference sequence). This CDR3 has 14 residues. Trimming left V 3 bases short and J 5 bases short, with 14 bases between. Ages ranged from about 18 to 89 years, with residence in 20 to 30 US areas. Donors were grouped by their self-reported clinical history. Exposed study participants had met a COVID-19 case within 2 weeks before entry. Some clones are missing from TCRdb's copy, which holds only in-frame ones; the method was immunoSEQ multiplex PCR. This sample carries approximately 250,000 clones, around 93% of them seen once, and the ten largest clones take around 2.8%.

Specimen: PBMCs or T cells enriched from blood (not recorded which). The chain combines TRBV20-1 with TRBJ1-5; D might be TRBD1 (6 bases). This receptor was taken from a middle-aged man who had been exposed to COVID-19. The CDR3 DNA is TGCAGTGCTAGTCCCACAGGGAGAGATCAGCCCCAGCATTTT. This encodes CSASPTGRDQPQHF.